This note documents a single T cell receptor beta chain sequence. This CDR3 has 15 amino acids. The V gene's germline CDR1 is LGHNA and CDR2 YNFKEQ. V lost 0 bases and J lost 7, with 12 bases in between. The record originates from a study of T cell changes during pregnancy in multiple sclerosis. The assay was immunoSEQ multiplex PCR, and TCRdb's table has in-frame clones only and misses some. The table lists fewer than 90,000 clones, around 94% of them singletons, with about 1.7% in the top ten. The genes are TRBV4-2 and TRBJ1-4, with unresolved D. The sample in question was peripheral blood, obtained after pregnancy. This TCR derives from a female donor in good health, enrolled as a control in a pregnancy study. The DNA for the CDR3 is TGTGCCAGCAGCCAAGAGGCCAGGAAGAGTGAAAAACTGTTTTTT. Translation: CASSQEARKSEKLFF.